This T cell receptor beta chain was sequenced during a study of T-cell memory formation after mild COVID-19. This CDR3 contains 14 residues. CDR1 is SGHRS and CDR2 is YFSETQ in the germline V gene. Trimming left V 2 bases short and J 2 bases short, with 10 bases between. TCRdb passed the 5' RACE reads through MiXCR, listing each CDR3 protein once. The table records 550,000 to 700,000 distinct CDR3 sequences, over 15% of them present only once. This sequence originates from an adult woman who had mild COVID-19 (a few samples of this study predate the infection). Cell type and time point are not known. Sequenced sample: PBMCs or a T cell subset sorted from them (not recorded which). The chain employs TRBV5-1 and TRBJ2-5, with a tentative D call TRBD2 (5 bases). CDR3 region: CASSLAARQETQYF. As DNA, the CDR3 is TGCGCCAGCAGCTTAGCGGCGCGACAAGAGACCCAGTACTTC.